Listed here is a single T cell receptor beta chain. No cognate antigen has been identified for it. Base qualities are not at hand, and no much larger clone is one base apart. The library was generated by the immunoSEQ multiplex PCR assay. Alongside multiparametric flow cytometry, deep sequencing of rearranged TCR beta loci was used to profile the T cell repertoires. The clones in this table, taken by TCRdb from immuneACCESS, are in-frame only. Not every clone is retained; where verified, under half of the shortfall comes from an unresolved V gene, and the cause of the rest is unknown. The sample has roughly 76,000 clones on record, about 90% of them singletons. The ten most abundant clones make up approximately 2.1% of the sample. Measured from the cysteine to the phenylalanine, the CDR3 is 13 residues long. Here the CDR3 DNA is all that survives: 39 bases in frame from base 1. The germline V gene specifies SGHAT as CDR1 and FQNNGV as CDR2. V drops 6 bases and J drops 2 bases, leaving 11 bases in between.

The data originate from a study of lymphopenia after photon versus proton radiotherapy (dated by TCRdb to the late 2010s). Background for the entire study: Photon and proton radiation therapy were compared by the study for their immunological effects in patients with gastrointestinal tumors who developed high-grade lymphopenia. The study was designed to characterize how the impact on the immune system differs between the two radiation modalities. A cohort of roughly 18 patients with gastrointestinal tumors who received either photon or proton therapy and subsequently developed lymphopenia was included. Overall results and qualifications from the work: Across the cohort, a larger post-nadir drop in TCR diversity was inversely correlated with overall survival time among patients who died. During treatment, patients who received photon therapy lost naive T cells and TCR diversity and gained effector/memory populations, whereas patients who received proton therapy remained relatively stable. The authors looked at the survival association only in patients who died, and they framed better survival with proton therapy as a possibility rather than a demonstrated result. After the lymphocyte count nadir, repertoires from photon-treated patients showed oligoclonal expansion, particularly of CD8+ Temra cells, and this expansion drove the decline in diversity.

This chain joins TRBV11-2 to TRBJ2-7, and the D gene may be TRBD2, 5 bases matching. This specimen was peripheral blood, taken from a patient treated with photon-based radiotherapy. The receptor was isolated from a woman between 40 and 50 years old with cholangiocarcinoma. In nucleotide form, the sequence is TGTGCCAGCAGGCAGACCGGGACCTACGAGCAGTACTTC. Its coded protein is CASRQTGTYEQYF. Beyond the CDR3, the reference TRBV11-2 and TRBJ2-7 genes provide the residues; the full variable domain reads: EAGVAQSPRYKIIEKRQSVAFWCNPISGHATLYWYQQILGQGPKLLIQFQNNGVVDDSQLPKDRFSAERLKGVDSTLKIQPAKLEDSAVYLCASRQTGTYEQYFGPGTRLTVT.